This T cell receptor (beta chain) originates from a study of Ad26.COV2.S vaccination and SARS-CoV-2 variants. The overall study: Ad26.COV2.S arm of COV1001 included the donor. Each vaccinee took Ad26.COV2.S intramuscularly, once or twice 56 days apart.

Notes on this clone: Its target is not known. Other DNA sequences in this sample translate to the same CDR3.

Points from the study as a whole: There was reportedly substantial breadth in spike-specific CD8+ and CD4+ T cell responses after vaccination.

Treatment denoted: over 15 received Ad26.COV2.S at low or high dose, single or two shots; 5 received placebo; per-sample allocation not given. Specimens were obtained on day 63 following the first vaccine or placebo injection. Built on an Ad26 vector, the vaccine expressed Wuhan-strain SARS-CoV-2 spike. V lost 2 bases and J lost 1, with 8 bases in between. Germline V gives CDR1 SGDLS, CDR2 YYNGEE. The CDR3 has 14 amino acids. Generated by immunoSEQ multiplex PCR, the TCRdb table keeps only in-frame clones and is missing some. Among around 450,000 clones listed, about 91% were seen once. The starting material was peripheral blood, obtained in a trial of Ad26.COV2.S vaccine versus placebo. The clonotype originates from a person aged 18-60 years who received the Ad26.COV2.S COVID-19 vaccine or a placebo. The chain joins TRBV9 to TRBJ2-3; D uncertain. CDR3 residues: CASSVDPGTDTQYF. CDR3 in DNA: TGTGCCAGCAGCGTGGACCCTGGCACAGATACGCAGTATTTT. Full variable domain (missing parts from reference TRBV9 and TRBJ2-3): DSGVTQTPKHLITATGQRVTLRCSPRSGDLSVYWYQQSLDQGLQFLIQYYNGEERAKGNILERFSAQQFPDLHSELNLSSLELGDSALYFCASSVDPGTDTQYFGPGTRLTVL.